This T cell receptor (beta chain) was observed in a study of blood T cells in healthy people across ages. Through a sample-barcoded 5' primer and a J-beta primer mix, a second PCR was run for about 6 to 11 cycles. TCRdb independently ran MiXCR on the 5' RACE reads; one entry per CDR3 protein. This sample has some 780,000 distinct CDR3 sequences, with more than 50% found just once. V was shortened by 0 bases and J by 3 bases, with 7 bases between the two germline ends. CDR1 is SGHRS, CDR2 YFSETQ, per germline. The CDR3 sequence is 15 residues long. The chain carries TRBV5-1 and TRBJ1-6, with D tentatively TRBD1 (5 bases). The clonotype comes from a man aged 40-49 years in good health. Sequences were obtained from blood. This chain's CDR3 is CASSLGGGYNSPLHF. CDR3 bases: TGCGCCAGCAGCTTGGGGGGCGGCTATAATTCACCCCTCCACTTT.